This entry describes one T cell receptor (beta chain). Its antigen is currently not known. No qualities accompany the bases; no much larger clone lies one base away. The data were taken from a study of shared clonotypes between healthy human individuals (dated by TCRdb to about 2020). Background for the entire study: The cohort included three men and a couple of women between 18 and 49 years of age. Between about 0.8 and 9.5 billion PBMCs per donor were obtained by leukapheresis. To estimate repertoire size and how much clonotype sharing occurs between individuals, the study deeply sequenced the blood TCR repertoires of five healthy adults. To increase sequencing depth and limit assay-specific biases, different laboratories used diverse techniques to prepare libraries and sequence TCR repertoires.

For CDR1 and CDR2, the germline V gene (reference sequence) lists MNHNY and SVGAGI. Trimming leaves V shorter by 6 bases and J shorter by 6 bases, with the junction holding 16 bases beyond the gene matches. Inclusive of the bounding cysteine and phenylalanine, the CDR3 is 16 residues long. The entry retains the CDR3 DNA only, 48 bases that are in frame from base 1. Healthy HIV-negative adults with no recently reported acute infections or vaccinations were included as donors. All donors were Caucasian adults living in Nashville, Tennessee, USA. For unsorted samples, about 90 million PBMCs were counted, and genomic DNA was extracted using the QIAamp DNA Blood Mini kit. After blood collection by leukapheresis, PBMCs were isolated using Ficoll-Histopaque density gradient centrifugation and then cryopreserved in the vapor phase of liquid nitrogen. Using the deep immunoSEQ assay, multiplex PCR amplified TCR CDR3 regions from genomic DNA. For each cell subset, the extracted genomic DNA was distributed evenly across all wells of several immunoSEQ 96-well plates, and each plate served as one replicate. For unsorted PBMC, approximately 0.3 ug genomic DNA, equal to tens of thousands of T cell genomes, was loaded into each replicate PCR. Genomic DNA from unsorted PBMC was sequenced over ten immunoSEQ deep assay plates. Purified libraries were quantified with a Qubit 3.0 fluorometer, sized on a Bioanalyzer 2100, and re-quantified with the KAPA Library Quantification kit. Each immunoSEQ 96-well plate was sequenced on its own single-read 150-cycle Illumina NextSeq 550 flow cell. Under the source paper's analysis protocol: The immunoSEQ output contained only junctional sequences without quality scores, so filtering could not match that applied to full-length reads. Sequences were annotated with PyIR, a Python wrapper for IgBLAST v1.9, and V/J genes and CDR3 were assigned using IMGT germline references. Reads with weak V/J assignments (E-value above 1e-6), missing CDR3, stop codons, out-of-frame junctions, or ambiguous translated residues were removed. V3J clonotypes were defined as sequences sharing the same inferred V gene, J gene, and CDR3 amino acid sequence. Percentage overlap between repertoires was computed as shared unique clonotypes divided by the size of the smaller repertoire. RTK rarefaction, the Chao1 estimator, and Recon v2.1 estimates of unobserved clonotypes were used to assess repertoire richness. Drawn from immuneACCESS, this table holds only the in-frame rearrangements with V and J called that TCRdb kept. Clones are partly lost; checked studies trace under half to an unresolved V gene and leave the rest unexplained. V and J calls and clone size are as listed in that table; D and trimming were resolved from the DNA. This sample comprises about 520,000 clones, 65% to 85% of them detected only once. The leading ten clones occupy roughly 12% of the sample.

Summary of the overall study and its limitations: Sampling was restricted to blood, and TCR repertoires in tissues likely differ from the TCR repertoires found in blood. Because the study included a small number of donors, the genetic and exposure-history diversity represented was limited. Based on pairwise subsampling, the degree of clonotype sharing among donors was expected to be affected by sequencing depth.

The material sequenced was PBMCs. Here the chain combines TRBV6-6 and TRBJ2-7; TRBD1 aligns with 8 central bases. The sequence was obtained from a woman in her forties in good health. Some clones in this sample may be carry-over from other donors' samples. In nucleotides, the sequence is TGTGCCAGCAGCTCGGGACAGGCGCACCGCATGGGCGAGCAGTACTTC. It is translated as CASSSGQAHRMGEQYF.